The 24 T cell receptor beta chains listed next were all sequenced from one sample in a study of T cell responses to AZD1222 COVID-19 vaccine. This table comes from immunoSEQ multiplex PCR, and its TCRdb copy is limited to in-frame clones, with some not included. The sample lists fewer than 200,000 clones, 80% to 95% seen once, with roughly a tenth in the top ten. The sample consisted of peripheral blood, taken on day 0 of AZD1222 vaccination. These receptors all come from an adult in good health.

The chain joins TRBV5-4 to TRBJ1-1, with 7 nucleotides matching TRBD1. Germline values: CDR1 SGHNT, CDR2 YYREEE (reference sequence). The CDR3 spans 14 residues. With 4 bases clipped from V and 3 bases from J, the junction kept 6 bases outside the gene matches. CDR3 loop: CASSEPGGYTEAFF. For the CDR3, the DNA is TGTGCCAGCAGCGAACCAGGGGGGTACACTGAAGCTTTCTTT.

The chain couples TRBV7-3 to TRBJ1-1, with 8 bases identical to TRBD1. Unmatched junction bases numbered 3, after V lost 4 bases and J lost 8 bases. The CDR3 length is 12 residues. CDR1 and CDR2 (germline): SGHTA, FQGTGA. The CDR3 reads CASSSGTGEAFF. Here the CDR3 DNA reads TGTGCCAGCAGCTCAGGGACAGGCGAAGCTTTCTTT.

The chain uses TRBV28 and TRBJ1-4; 7 positions match TRBD1. CDR1 and CDR2 (germline): MDHEN, SYDVKM. The length of the CDR3 is 14 residues. Trimming at V came to 6 bases and at J to 8 bases, leaving 9 bases not matched to a gene. DNA for the CDR3: TGTGCCAGCAGCCGGGACAGCGGTGGGGAAAAACTGTTTTTT. Its translation: CASSRDSGGEKLFF.

The V and J genes are TRBV7-8 and TRBJ2-5; either TRBD1 or TRBD2 may fit D (5 bases each). This CDR3 is built from 15 residues. Germline V CDR1 and CDR2: SGHVS, FQNEAQ. The V and J ends lost 5 bases and 3 bases respectively, with 16 bases between them. Written as DNA, the CDR3 is TGTGCCAGCAGCCCTCTAGGCAGGGAGAAAGAGACCCAGTACTTC. This gives the protein CASSPLGREKETQYF.

The chain joins TRBV24-1 to TRBJ2-3, with 7 bases matching TRBD1. The CDR3 runs to 16 residues. In germline, CDR1 is KGHDR, CDR2 SFDVKD. V was pared by 7 bases and J by 5 bases, with 14 bases of the junction left unmatched. The CDR3 region is CATRARTGGTLDTQYF. The DNA for the CDR3 is TGTGCCACCAGAGCTCGGACAGGAGGTACCTTAGATACGCAGTATTTT.

In its sample, this clone was seen a few times. The CDR3 nucleotides are TGCGCCAGCAGCCAAGACGCGGGCTCTGGGGCCAACGTCCTGACTTTC. It is translated as CASSQDAGSGANVLTF. This chain connects TRBV4-1 to TRBJ2-6, with a possible D match to TRBD2 (5 bases). The CDR3 has 16 amino acids. Germline V CDR1 and CDR2: MGHRA, YSYEKL. V lost 0 bases, J lost 0 bases, and 6 bases lay in between.

This rearrangement joins TRBV6-5 to TRBJ2-3, with 9 bases that match TRBD1. The CDR3 has 15 residues. The ends lost 2 bases at V and 2 bases at J; junction bases unmatched: 2. Germline V lookup: CDR1 MNHEY, CDR2 SVGAGI. This chain's CDR3 is CASSYGTGITDTQYF. In DNA, the CDR3 is TGTGCCAGCAGTTACGGGACAGGGATCACAGATACGCAGTATTTT.

This clone appeared a single time. The DNA of the CDR3 is TGTGCCAGTAAGGAGGGGACAGGGGGATCCTACGAGCAGTACTTC. It is translated as CASKEGTGGSYEQYF. V gene TRBV19 combines with J gene TRBJ2-7; 11 nucleotides line up with TRBD1. V shed 7 bases and J 1 base; nucleotides not matched to a gene: 6. This CDR3 is 15 amino acids long. Germline CDR1 is LNHDA and CDR2 is SQIVND (reference sequence). Using reference TRBV19 and TRBJ2-7 for the parts outside the CDR3, the full variable domain is DGGITQSPKYLFRKEGQNVTLSCEQNLNHDAMYWYRQDPGQGLRLIYYSQIVNDFQKGDIAEGYSVSREKKESFPLTVTSAQKNPTAFYLCASKEGTGGSYEQYFGPGTRLTVT.

The chain is built from TRBV5-1 and TRBJ2-3; no firm D call. V gave up 0 bases and J gave up 3 bases, with 5 bases separating them. Germline V gives CDR1 SGHRS, CDR2 YFSETQ. This CDR3 is 13 amino acids long. The CDR3 loop is CASSLEVTDTQYF. The CDR3 DNA reads as TGCGCCAGCAGCTTGGAGGTGACAGATACGCAGTATTTT.

This chain connects TRBV29-1 to TRBJ2-1, with unresolved D. The CDR3 runs 16 residues. The germline CDR1 and CDR2 sequences are SQVTM and ANQGSEA. Trimming stripped 0 bases from V and 0 bases from J, with 12 bases between. The CDR3 reads CSVEDPGASSYNEQFF. The DNA for the CDR3 is TGCAGCGTTGAAGATCCAGGCGCCAGCTCCTACAATGAGCAGTTCTTC.

V usage is TRBV7-6 and J usage is TRBJ1-5, with D possibly TRBD1 on 5 matching bases. Looked up from germline, CDR1 is SGHVS and CDR2 is FNYEAQ. The V and J ends lost 3 bases and 9 bases respectively, with 9 bases between them. The CDR3 is made up of 12 amino acids. CDR3 nucleotide sequence: TGTGCCAGCAGCTTTGGGACGGGGCCCCAGCATTTT. It yields the protein CASSFGTGPQHF.

The gene calls are TRBV16 and TRBJ2-5; D is uncertain. With 0 bases removed from V and 5 bases from J, the gap between germline ends came to 4 bases. The germline gives CDR1 KGHSY, CDR2 FQNENV. This CDR3 spans 12 amino acids. CDR3 bases: TGTGCCAGCAGCCAATCCGGCGAGACCCAGTACTTC. It yields the protein CASSQSGETQYF.

This clone has at least ten counts. This chain joins TRBV6-2 or TRBV6-3 and TRBJ2-7; D not certain. Germline values: CDR1 MNHEY, CDR2 SVGEGT. The CDR3 length is 13 residues. Trimming removed 5 bases from V and 5 bases from J, with 13 bases in between. CDR3 loop: CASSPRDNHEQYV. DNA of the CDR3: TGTGCCAGCAGTCCGCGAGACAACCACGAGCAGTACGTC.

The chain combines TRBV16 with TRBJ1-5, with D uncertain. CDR1 KGHSY and CDR2 FQNENV come from the germline V gene. The CDR3 sequence is 18 residues long. The V gene lost 4 bases and the J gene lost 1 base, with 20 bases spanning the gap. The CDR3 DNA sequence: TGTGCCAGCAGCCCCCGGGTGAGACTAAAGGAAAGCAATCAGCCCCAGCATTTT. Translated, it gives CASSPRVRLKESNQPQHF.

The genes are TRBV7-2 and TRBJ1-2; the D gene is possibly TRBD1 (5 bases). Per germline, CDR1 SGHTA and CDR2 FQGNSA. The CDR3 is 16 amino acids. V was cut by 6 bases and J by 6 bases, with 23 bases left in between. For the CDR3, the DNA is TGTGCCAGCAGTCCGGAGTGGGGACGGAACTATCATGGCTACACCTTC. This encodes CASSPEWGRNYHGYTF.

The chain recombines TRBV4-1 with TRBJ1-2; D possibly corresponds to TRBD1 (5 bases). Looked up from germline, CDR1 is MGHRA and CDR2 is YSYEKL. CDR3 length equals 15 residues. Trimming took 2 bases from V and 4 from J, leaving 14 bases between them. This chain's CDR3 is CASSQPGRLPYGYTF. The CDR3 bases are TGCGCCAGCAGCCAACCGGGACGCCTTCCCTATGGCTACACCTTC.

The chain employs TRBV2 and TRBJ2-1; no firm D call. Germline values: CDR1 SNHLY, CDR2 FYNNEI. The CDR3 extends over 15 amino acids. Trimming stripped 2 bases from V and 0 bases from J, with 8 bases between. The CDR3 here is CASSERSDSYNEQFF. As DNA, the CDR3 is TGTGCCAGCAGTGAAAGGTCGGACTCCTACAATGAGCAGTTCTTC.

The V call is TRBV7-2, the J call TRBJ1-2, with 9 positions matching TRBD1. V lost 5 bases to trimming and J lost 6 bases; unmatched junction nucleotides: 7. Per germline, CDR1 SGHTA and CDR2 FQGNSA. This CDR3 contains 14 residues. The CDR3, as DNA: TGTGCCAGCAGCACCGGACAGGGGAATAATGGCTACACCTTC. Its translation is CASSTGQGNNGYTF.

J is TRBJ1-1 and V is TRBV4-1, with D possibly TRBD1 on 5 matching bases. The CDR3 covers 14 residues. The germline V and J ends were trimmed by 5 bases and 3 bases, with 13 bases remaining between them. Germline lookup yields CDR1 MGHRA and CDR2 YSYEKL. The CDR3 DNA follows: TGCGCCAGCAGCGCCTATGCCAGGGACACTGAAGCTTTCTTT. This encodes CASSAYARDTEAFF.

The genes are TRBV11-2 and TRBJ1-1; 8 bases agree with TRBD1. Germline CDR1 and CDR2: SGHAT and FQNNGV. V lost 0 bases, J lost 1 base, and 4 bases stayed unmatched. CDR3 length equals 16 residues. DNA for the CDR3: TGTGCCAGCAGCTTAGATCCCGGGACAGGGAACACTGAAGCTTTCTTT. Translating gives CASSLDPGTGNTEAFF.

This rearrangement joins TRBV2 to TRBJ1-5, with D maybe TRBD1 (6 bases). The CDR3 spans 15 residues. Germline V CDR1 and CDR2: SNHLY, FYNNEI. Trimming left V 8 bases short and J 2 bases short, with 16 bases between. The CDR3 spells CASADRLSGNQPQHF. In DNA form, the CDR3 reads TGTGCCAGCGCGGACAGACTCTCGGGCAATCAGCCCCAGCATTTT.

The CDR3 DNA follows: TGTGCCAGCAGTTCCGGGACTAGAACCTACGAGCAGTACTTC. Translated: CASSSGTRTYEQYF. This sequence joins TRBV5-4 and TRBJ2-7, with 8 positions matching TRBD2. The CDR3 spans 14 residues. CDR1 and CDR2 from the germline V gene are SGHNT and YYREEE (reference sequence). V dropped 5 bases and J dropped 2; count of bases not matched to a gene: 6.

J is TRBJ1-1 and V is TRBV5-1; D ambiguous. The V gene's germline CDR1 is SGHRS and CDR2 YFSETQ. The CDR3 has 14 amino acids. V was trimmed by 0 bases and J by 3 bases, leaving 9 bases between them. The CDR3 protein is CASSLAMGYTEAFF. The DNA for the CDR3 is TGCGCCAGCAGCTTGGCAATGGGTTACACTGAAGCTTTCTTT.

The chain combines TRBV6-4 with TRBJ2-3; 9 bases align to TRBD2. V shed 3 bases, J shed 1 base, and the junction held 2 bases outside the gene matches. Germline loops: CDR1 MRHNA, CDR2 SNTAGT. This CDR3 contains 15 residues. Here the CDR3 reads CASSEVAGGTDTQYF. As DNA, the CDR3 is TGTGCCAGCAGTGAGGTAGCGGGGGGCACAGATACGCAGTATTTT.